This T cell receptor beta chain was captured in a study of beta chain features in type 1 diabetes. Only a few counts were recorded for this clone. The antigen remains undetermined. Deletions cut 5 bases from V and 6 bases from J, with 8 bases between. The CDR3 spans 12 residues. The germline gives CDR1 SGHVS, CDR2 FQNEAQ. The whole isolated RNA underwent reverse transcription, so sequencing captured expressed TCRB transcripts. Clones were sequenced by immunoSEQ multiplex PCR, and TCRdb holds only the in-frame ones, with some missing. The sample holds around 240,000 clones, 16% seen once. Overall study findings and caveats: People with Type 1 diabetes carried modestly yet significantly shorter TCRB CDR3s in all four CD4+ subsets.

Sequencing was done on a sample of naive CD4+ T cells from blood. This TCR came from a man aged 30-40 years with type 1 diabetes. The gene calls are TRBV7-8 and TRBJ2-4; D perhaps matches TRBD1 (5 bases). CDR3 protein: CASSPTVNIQYF. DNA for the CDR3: TGTGCCAGCAGCCCGACAGTAAACATTCAGTACTTC.